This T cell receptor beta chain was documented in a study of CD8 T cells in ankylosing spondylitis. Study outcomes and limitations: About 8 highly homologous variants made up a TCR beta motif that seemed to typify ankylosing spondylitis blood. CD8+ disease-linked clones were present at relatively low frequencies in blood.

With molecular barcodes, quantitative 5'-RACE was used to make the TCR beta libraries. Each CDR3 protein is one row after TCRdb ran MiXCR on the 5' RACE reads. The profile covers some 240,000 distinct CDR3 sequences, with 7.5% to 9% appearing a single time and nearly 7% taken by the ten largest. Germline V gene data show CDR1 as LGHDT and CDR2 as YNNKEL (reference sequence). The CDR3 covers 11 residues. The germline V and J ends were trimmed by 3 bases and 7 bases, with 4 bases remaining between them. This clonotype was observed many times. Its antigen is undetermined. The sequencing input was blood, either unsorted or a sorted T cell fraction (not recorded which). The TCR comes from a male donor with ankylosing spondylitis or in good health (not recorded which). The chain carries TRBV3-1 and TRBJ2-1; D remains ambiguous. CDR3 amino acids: CASSHINEQFF. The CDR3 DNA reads TGTGCCAGCAGCCATATAAATGAGCAGTTCTTC.